Listed below are T cell receptor beta chains from one sample, sequenced in a study of OX40 agonist ivuxolimab in advanced cancers. The repertoire was sequenced with immunoSEQ multiplex PCR; TCRdb's copy has only in-frame clones and lacks some. The sample has around 47,000 clones, 75% to 90% seen once. This specimen consisted of CD4+ or CD8+ T cells sorted from blood, obtained in a trial of the OX40 agonist ivuxolimab. These receptors originate from an adult with an advanced solid tumor such as melanoma, head and neck, liver or kidney cancer. CDR3s include the opening cysteine and the closing phenylalanine or tryptophan. Each record gives: V gene, D gene, J gene, CDR3 protein, CDR3 DNA. The D gene is left open where the match is weak.

V gene: TRBV4-2; D gene: TRBD2; J gene: TRBJ2-2; CDR3 protein: CASSQVWAGGNGELFF; CDR3 DNA: TGTGCCAGCAGCCAAGTTTGGGCGGGAGGGAACGGGGAGCTGTTTTTT
V gene: TRBV7-9; D gene: TRBD1; J gene: TRBJ1-1; CDR3 protein: CASRSSDRGYTEAFF; CDR3 DNA: TGTGCCAGCAGATCCTCGGACAGGGGGTACACTGAAGCTTTCTTT
V gene: TRBV19; D gene: -; J gene: TRBJ1-1; CDR3 protein: CASKTGAGEAFF; CDR3 DNA: TGTGCCAGTAAAACAGGTGCGGGTGAAGCTTTCTTT
V gene: TRBV13; D gene: TRBD2; J gene: TRBJ2-1; CDR3 protein: CASSLGVSGNNEQFF; CDR3 DNA: TGTGCCAGCAGCTTAGGAGTCAGCGGGAACAATGAGCAGTTCTTC
V gene: TRBV5-6; D gene: TRBD2; J gene: TRBJ2-5; CDR3 protein: CASSLGSGGPETQYF; CDR3 DNA: TGTGCCAGCAGCTTGGGGTCGGGGGGGCCGGAGACCCAGTACTTC
V gene: TRBV7-2; D gene: -; J gene: TRBJ2-1; CDR3 protein: CASSYLGGAEQFF; CDR3 DNA: TGTGCCAGCAGCTACCTAGGCGGGGCAGAGCAGTTCTTC
V gene: TRBV19; D gene: -; J gene: TRBJ2-2; CDR3 protein: CASSKDTYTGELFF; CDR3 DNA: TGTGCCAGTAGTAAGGACACATACACCGGGGAGCTGTTTTTT
V gene: TRBV5-4; D gene: TRBD1; J gene: TRBJ2-2; CDR3 protein: CASSWNGDRNLRANTGELFF; CDR3 DNA: TGTGCCAGCAGCTGGAACGGGGACAGGAACCTCCGCGCGAACACCGGGGAGCTGTTTTTT
V gene: TRBV4-2; D gene: TRBD2; J gene: TRBJ2-7; CDR3 protein: CASSQEGLGVYEQYF; CDR3 DNA: TGTGCCAGCAGCCAAGAGGGACTAGGGGTCTACGAGCAGTACTTC
V gene: TRBV2; D gene: -; J gene: TRBJ1-1; CDR3 protein: CASYERKATEAFF; CDR3 DNA: TGTGCCAGCTACGAACGGAAGGCCACTGAAGCTTTCTTT
V gene: TRBV28; D gene: TRBD1; J gene: TRBJ1-1; CDR3 protein: CASSFRDRGDSEAFF; CDR3 DNA: TGTGCCAGCAGTTTCCGGGACAGGGGAGACAGTGAAGCTTTCTTT
V gene: TRBV5-1; D gene: -; J gene: TRBJ1-5; CDR3 protein: CASSLGPGNQPQHF; CDR3 DNA: TGTGCCAGCAGCTTGGGTCCGGGTAATCAGCCCCAGCATTTT
V gene: TRBV5-4; D gene: TRBD1; J gene: TRBJ2-2; CDR3 protein: CASRHRGDTGELFF; CDR3 DNA: TGTGCCAGCAGGCACAGGGGGGACACCGGGGAGCTGTTTTTT
V gene: TRBV15; D gene: -; J gene: TRBJ1-5; CDR3 protein: CATSRDGASNQPQHF; CDR3 DNA: TGTGCCACCAGCAGAGATGGGGCTAGCAATCAGCCCCAGCATTTT
V gene: TRBV6-1; D gene: -; J gene: TRBJ2-4; CDR3 protein: CASRDSSIQYF; CDR3 DNA: TGTGCCAGCAGGGACTCCAGCATTCAGTACTTC
V gene: TRBV6-6; D gene: -; J gene: TRBJ1-1; CDR3 protein: CASSYLMRRGGGEAFF; CDR3 DNA: TGTGCCAGCAGTTACCTCATGAGACGTGGAGGGGGTGAAGCTTTCTTT
V gene: TRBV27; D gene: -; J gene: TRBJ1-6; CDR3 protein: CASSEAYNSPLHF; CDR3 DNA: TGTGCCAGCAGCGAAGCCTATAATTCACCCCTCCACTTT
V gene: TRBV19; D gene: TRBD2; J gene: TRBJ2-2; CDR3 protein: CASTASGSTGELFF; CDR3 DNA: TGTGCCAGTACCGCTAGCGGGAGCACCGGGGAGCTGTTTTTT
V gene: TRBV6-5; D gene: -; J gene: TRBJ2-7; CDR3 protein: CASSPDGYEQYF; CDR3 DNA: TGTGCCAGCAGCCCCGACGGGTACGAGCAGTACTTC
V gene: TRBV7-2; D gene: -; J gene: TRBJ1-2; CDR3 protein: CASSLSMGYGYTF; CDR3 DNA: TGTGCCAGCAGCTTGAGCATGGGCTATGGCTACACCTTC
V gene: TRBV28; D gene: -; J gene: TRBJ2-7; CDR3 protein: CASSLLLAVSYEQYF; CDR3 DNA: TGTGCCAGCAGTTTATTGTTAGCGGTTTCCTACGAGCAGTACTTC
V gene: TRBV7-9; D gene: -; J gene: TRBJ2-7; CDR3 protein: CASSPTGILAGNSYEQYF; CDR3 DNA: TGTGCCAGCAGCCCGACAGGGATTCTAGCGGGTAATTCCTACGAGCAGTACTTC
V gene: TRBV6-5; D gene: TRBD1; J gene: TRBJ2-7; CDR3 protein: CASSPGQGSLYEQYF; CDR3 DNA: TGTGCCAGCAGCCCGGGACAGGGGAGTCTCTACGAGCAGTACTTC
V gene: TRBV11-2; D gene: -; J gene: TRBJ2-7; CDR3 protein: CASSPGTVYEQYF; CDR3 DNA: TGTGCCAGCAGCCCTGGGACGGTCTACGAGCAGTACTTC
V gene: TRBV19; D gene: -; J gene: TRBJ2-5; CDR3 protein: CASSWSSLGQETQYF; CDR3 DNA: TGTGCCAGTAGTTGGTCGAGCCTCGGCCAAGAGACCCAGTACTTC
V gene: TRBV5-6; D gene: TRBD2; J gene: TRBJ2-5; CDR3 protein: CASSLGLAGRETQYF; CDR3 DNA: TGTGCCAGCAGCTTGGGACTAGCGGGACGAGAGACCCAGTACTTC
V gene: TRBV5-1; D gene: -; J gene: TRBJ2-5; CDR3 protein: CASSLDWDAETQYF; CDR3 DNA: TGCGCCAGCAGCTTGGACTGGGATGCGGAGACCCAGTACTTC
V gene: TRBV19; D gene: -; J gene: TRBJ2-1; CDR3 protein: CASSIWGSGSYNEQFF; CDR3 DNA: TGTGCCAGTAGTATTTGGGGTAGCGGCTCTTACAATGAGCAGTTCTTC
V gene: TRBV27; D gene: -; J gene: TRBJ2-2; CDR3 protein: CASSLGVTGELFF; CDR3 DNA: TGTGCCAGCAGTTTAGGGGTCACCGGGGAGCTGTTTTTT
V gene: TRBV5-1; D gene: -; J gene: TRBJ2-2; CDR3 protein: CASSFGDPNTGELFF; CDR3 DNA: TGCGCCAGCAGCTTTGGAGATCCGAACACCGGGGAGCTGTTTTTT
V gene: TRBV7-8; D gene: -; J gene: TRBJ1-2; CDR3 protein: CASSLVPGGAYGYTF; CDR3 DNA: TGTGCCAGCAGCTTAGTCCCAGGAGGGGCCTATGGCTACACCTTC
V gene: TRBV27; D gene: -; J gene: TRBJ2-5; CDR3 protein: CASSLSIGPSEETQYF; CDR3 DNA: TGTGCCAGCAGTTTATCAATCGGACCATCTGAAGAGACCCAGTACTTC
V gene: TRBV5-6; D gene: -; J gene: TRBJ1-2; CDR3 protein: CASSLWSYGYTF; CDR3 DNA: TGTGCCAGCAGCTTGTGGTCCTATGGCTACACCTTC
V gene: TRBV28; D gene: TRBD1; J gene: TRBJ2-6; CDR3 protein: CATRQGRSGANVLTF; CDR3 DNA: TGTGCCACCCGACAGGGGAGGTCTGGGGCCAACGTCCTGACTTTC
V gene: TRBV27; D gene: TRBD2; J gene: TRBJ2-5; CDR3 protein: CASSLSGGGETQYF; CDR3 DNA: TGTGCCAGCAGTTTATCTGGGGGGGGAGAGACCCAGTACTTC
V gene: TRBV10-2; D gene: TRBD2; J gene: TRBJ2-3; CDR3 protein: CASSEWGRTSLTDTQYF; CDR3 DNA: TGCGCCAGCAGTGAATGGGGGAGGACTAGCCTTACAGATACGCAGTATTTT
V gene: TRBV10-3; D gene: -; J gene: TRBJ1-1; CDR3 protein: CAIQTLNTEAFF; CDR3 DNA: TGTGCCATCCAAACATTGAACACTGAAGCTTTCTTT